The 25 T cell receptor beta chains below all came from one sample that was sequenced in a study of regulatory T cells in long-lasting Graves disease (dated by TCRdb to the early 2020s). The library was produced with multiplex PCR. Sequencing was performed on an Illumina HiSeq 4000. iRepertoire HTBI primers and Arm-PCR amplification of CDR3 regions were used to construct TCR beta libraries. Starting from the raw public reads, TCRdb applied fastp trimming at Q25, assembled clones with MiXCR and retained in-frame beta chains. Rows with a matching CDR3 protein are joined into one entry that keeps the most common DNA and genes. The sample has about 220,000 distinct CDR3 sequences on record, roughly 18% of them singletons. Roughly 12% of the sample is taken by the ten largest. The sample's time point label, in plain terms: newly diagnosed GD, antithyroid drugs for less than 3 months. For both TCR sequencing and RNA sequencing, RNA was extracted from PBMCs using TRIzol.

The sample was also linked to a second study, of T cells in Graves' hyperthyroidism and ophthalmopathy.

Material: peripheral blood mononuclear cells (PBMCs), obtained at new diagnosis, from a patient treated with antithyroid drugs. These receptors originate from a young woman with Graves disease. Donor details come from another sample of the same person, matched by shared clones.

The chain uses TRBV27 and TRBJ1-4; tentatively, D is TRBD1 (5 bases). V lost 8 bases, J lost 3 bases, and 13 bases lay in between. This CDR3 comprises 14 residues. CDR1 and CDR2 (germline): MNHEY, SMNVEV (reference sequence). CDR3 in amino acids: CASGPGTSNEKLFF. CDR3 DNA: TGTGCCAGCGGGCCGGGGACCTCTAATGAAAAACTGTTTTTT. Complete variable domain (other parts from reference TRBV27 and TRBJ1-4): EAQVTQNPRYLITVTGKKLTVTCSQNMNHEYMSWYRQDPGLGLRQIYYSMNVEVTDKGDVPEGYKVSRKEKRNFPLILESPSPNQTSLYFCASGPGTSNEKLFFGSGTQLSVL.

This clonotype came up many times. The CDR3 spells CASRDRVNTEAFF. CDR3 DNA: TGTGCCAGCCGGGACAGGGTGAACACTGAAGCTTTCTTT. This chain links TRBV6-2 or TRBV6-3 with TRBJ1-1, with 9 bases aligning to TRBD1. The CDR3 is 13 amino acids. Germline V gene sequence: CDR1 MNHEY, CDR2 SVGEGT. J lost 0 bases, V lost 8 bases, and 1 base had no gene match.

Comment on this clonotype: The likely explanation is a read error, given a far larger clone one base away. The rearrangement joins TRBV6-8 to TRBJ1-4; 7 bases are shared with TRBD1. Germline trimming cut 7 bases from V and 3 bases from J; bases unmatched to any gene: 5. CDR3 size: 14 residues. The germline V gene encodes CDR1 MNHGY and CDR2 SAAAGT. The CDR3 loop reads CASKTGFANEKLFF. The CDR3 DNA reads as TGTGCCAGCAAGACAGGGTTCGCTAATGAAAAACTGTTTTTT.

The rearrangement joins TRBV30 to TRBJ1-2; tentatively, D is TRBD1 (5 bases). The V gene's germline CDR1 is GTSNPN and CDR2 SVGIG (reference sequence). The V end lost 8 bases, the J end lost 8 bases, and 12 bases lay between the germline ends. The CDR3 contains 10 residues. The CDR3: CAGEGIGYTF. For the CDR3, the DNA is TGTGCCGGAGAGGGGATCGGCTACACCTTC.

The sample holds many counts of this clonotype. The genes are TRBV5-8 and TRBJ1-3, with D possibly being TRBD1 (6 bases). Germline V gene data show CDR1 as SGHTS and CDR2 as YDEGEE. The CDR3 length is 16 residues. Trimming shortened V by 0 bases and J by 0 bases, and 10 bases separated the two germline ends. CDR3 protein: CASSLEVGGSGNTIYF. DNA for the CDR3: TGTGCCAGCAGCTTGGAAGTAGGGGGCTCTGGAAACACCATATATTTT. Supplemented by reference TRBV5-8 and TRBJ1-3, the full variable domain reads EAGVTQSPTHLIKTRGQQATLRCSPISGHTSVYWYQQALGLGLQFLLWYDEGEERNRGNFPPRFSGRQFPNYSSELNVNALELEDSALYLCASSLEVGGSGNTIYFGEGSWLTVV.

In this sample, this clonotype turned up many times. J is TRBJ2-7 and V is TRBV12-3 or TRBV12-4, with 11 bases lining up with TRBD1. The CDR3 runs to 15 residues. V was clipped by 1 base and J by 5 bases; unmatched bases: 4. CDR3 DNA sequence: TGTGCCAGCAGTTTAGGGACAGGGGGCTTCCACGAGCAGTACTTC. Translating it yields CASSLGTGGFHEQYF.

This clonotype has ten or more counts. V usage is TRBV18 and J usage is TRBJ2-7; 9 nucleotides agree with TRBD1. This CDR3 is 14 amino acids long. Losses at the gene ends were 8 bases for V and 0 bases for J; bases not matched to a gene: 5. Germline-derived CDR1 and CDR2 are KGHSH and LQKENI. The CDR3 loop is CASLPGQGSYEQYF. CDR3 sequence (DNA): TGTGCCAGCCTCCCGGGACAGGGCTCCTACGAGCAGTACTTC.

This clonotype is judged medium-sized. The junction shows a germline mismatch at one end, possibly a read error. The rearrangement links TRBV5-5 to TRBJ1-1; TRBD1 is a possible D gene (5 bases). The length of the CDR3 is 17 residues. Per germline, CDR1 SGHKS and CDR2 YYEKEE (reference sequence). CDR3 amino acids: CASSLGVTGTPNTEAFF. CDR3 coding DNA: TGCGCCAGCAGCTTAGGGGTGACCGGCACCCCGAACACTGAAGCTTTCTTT.

On this clonotype: Relative to the germline gene, one junction end is altered; a read error may explain this. The rearrangement uses TRBV9 and TRBJ2-7; possibly TRBD1 or TRBD2 for D (5 bases each). CDR3 length: 15 residues. Looked up from germline, CDR1 is SGDLS and CDR2 is YYNGEE. As DNA, the CDR3 is TGTGCCAGCAGCGTAGCTGGGGACGTCTCCTACGAGCTGTACTTC. It codes for CASSVAGDVSYELYF.

This clonotype appeared many times. The gene calls are TRBV2 and TRBJ1-5; perhaps TRBD1 as D (5 bases). Per the germline V gene, CDR1 is SNHLY and CDR2 is FYNNEI. This CDR3 region has 15 residues. The V end was cut by 3 bases, the J end by 0 bases, with 9 bases between. The CDR3 bases are TGTGCCAGCAGTGAGGGGGGTCTTAGCAATCAGCCCCAGCATTTT. Its translation is CASSEGGLSNQPQHF.

This clonotype was counted at least ten times. The chain uses TRBV30 and TRBJ1-4; D unclear. This CDR3 is built from 11 residues. The germline V and J ends were trimmed by 3 bases and 7 bases, with 6 bases remaining between them. Germline V CDR1 and CDR2: GTSNPN, SVGIG (reference sequence). The CDR3 protein is CAWRDPEKLFF. CDR3 in DNA: TGTGCCTGGAGGGACCCTGAAAAACTGTTTTTT.

V gene TRBV11-2 combines with J gene TRBJ2-3; 7 bases match TRBD1. Germline CDR1 is SGHAT and CDR2 is FQNNGV. V shed 4 bases and J 4 bases; nucleotides not matched to a gene: 11. CDR3 length: 16 residues. CDR3 sequence: CASSSRTGYGPDTQYF. For the CDR3, the DNA is TGTGCCAGCAGCTCCCGGACAGGCTATGGCCCAGATACGCAGTATTTT.

The J gene is TRBJ2-3, the V gene TRBV15; tentatively, D is TRBD2 (5 bases). Trimming pared 1 base from V and 0 bases from J, leaving 8 bases between. CDR3 size: 15 residues. CDR1 and CDR2 from the germline V gene are LNHNV and YYDKDF (reference sequence). CDR3 sequence: CATSRGSGSTDTQYF. In DNA, the CDR3 is TGTGCCACCAGCAGAGGCAGCGGTAGCACAGATACGCAGTATTTT.

This clonotype showed up many times. The chain is built from TRBV12-3 or TRBV12-4 and TRBJ2-1; 7 nucleotides match TRBD1. The V gene end was trimmed by 4 bases and the J gene end by 11 bases; junction bases not matched to a gene: 2. There are 11 residues in the CDR3. CDR3 DNA: TGTGCCAGCAGTTCGACAGGGAAGCAGTTCTTC. The encoded protein is CASSSTGKQFF.

The table lists this clonotype with many counts. The chain combines TRBV7-2 with TRBJ2-1, with D unresolved. CDR3 length equals 14 residues. V was shortened by 5 bases and J by 9 bases, with 17 bases between the two germline ends. Germline loops: CDR1 SGHTA, CDR2 FQGNSA. In DNA, the CDR3 is TGTGCCAGCAGCGCCCGATTGGTTGGTGGTGAGCAGTTCTTC. Its protein is CASSARLVGGEQFF.

This clonotype was picked up many times. The chain links TRBV30 to TRBJ1-2; D might be TRBD1 (5 bases). The V and J ends lost 2 bases and 7 bases respectively, with 14 bases between them. Germline lookup yields CDR1 GTSNPN and CDR2 SVGIG (reference sequence). The CDR3 consists of 13 residues. The CDR3 spells CAWSPAGTSGYTF. In nucleotides, the CDR3 is TGTGCCTGGAGTCCCGCGGGGACGTCTGGCTACACCTTC. Full variable domain (outside the CDR3, taken from reference TRBV30 and TRBJ1-2): SQTIHQWPATLVQPVGSPLSLECTVEGTSNPNLYWYRQAAGRGLQLLFYSVGIGQISSEVPQNLSASRPQDRQFILSSKKLLLSDSGFYLCAWSPAGTSGYTFGSGTRLTVV.

Ten or more counts support this clonotype. The V call is TRBV27, the J call TRBJ1-1; D is possibly TRBD1 (6 bases). Germline CDR1 reads MNHEY; CDR2 reads SMNVEV (reference sequence). CDR3 length: 14 residues. Trimming cost V 5 bases and J 5 bases, with 15 bases left between them. CDR3: CASSRRGWETEAFF. The CDR3 bases are TGTGCCAGCAGTCGCAGGGGTTGGGAGACTGAAGCTTTCTTT.

In this sample, this clonotype turned up many times. The gene calls are TRBV6-1 and TRBJ1-1; D gene uncertain. Germline V gene lookup returns CDR1 MNHNS and CDR2 SASEGT. V lost 7 bases to trimming and J lost 2 bases, with 5 bases between them. The CDR3 spans 11 residues. This chain's CDR3 is CASTLNTEAFF. The CDR3 nucleotides are TGTGCCAGCACCCTTAACACTGAAGCTTTCTTT.

In its sample, this clonotype was seen a few times. The chain uses TRBV5-1 and TRBJ2-3; possibly TRBD2 for D (7 bases). V was clipped by 5 bases and J by 1 base, with 11 bases between them. The CDR3 extends over 14 amino acids. Germline assignment: CDR1 SGHRS and CDR2 YFSETQ. CDR3 amino acids: CASSPGGGTDTQYF. CDR3 nucleotide sequence: TGCGCCAGCAGTCCGGGGGGCGGCACAGATACGCAGTATTTT.

This clonotype has a count of ten or more. The V gene is TRBV27, the J gene TRBJ1-1; 7 nucleotides line up with TRBD1. This CDR3 spans 17 amino acids. Germline V gene sequence: CDR1 MNHEY, CDR2 SMNVEV (reference sequence). J lost 4 bases, V lost 4 bases, and 15 bases had no gene match. The CDR3 nucleotides are TGTGCCAGCAGTTCCCGGGACAGCGAATATGACGGCACTGAAGCTTTCTTT. This sequence encodes CASSSRDSEYDGTEAFF.

There are many counts of this clonotype. The chain is built from TRBV7-8 and TRBJ2-7; 8 positions agree with TRBD1. Germline loops: CDR1 SGHVS, CDR2 FQNEAQ. CDR3 length: 14 amino acids. J lost 6 bases, V lost 5 bases, and 9 bases had no gene match. DNA of the CDR3: TGTGCCAGCAGCACGGACAGGGAAGGTTTCGAGCAGTACTTC. Translation: CASSTDREGFEQYF.

Remarks on this clonotype: At one boundary the junction diverges from the germline segment, which might be a read error. The V call is TRBV19, the J call TRBJ1-2; D remains ambiguous. Germline lookup yields CDR1 LNHDA and CDR2 SQIVND (reference sequence). CDR3 length equals 13 residues. Written as DNA, the CDR3 is TGTGCCAGTAATATAGGGCCTCGCTATGGCTACACCTTC. It translates to CASNIGPRYGYTF. The full variable domain, with the rest looked up from reference TRBV19 and TRBJ1-2, is DGGITQSPKYLFRKEGQNVTLSCEQNLNHDAMYWYRQDPGQGLRLIYYSQIVNDFQKGDIAEGYSVSREKKESFPLTVTSAQKNPTAFYLCASNIGPRYGYTFGSGTRLTVV.

This clonotype was found many times. The J gene is TRBJ1-6, the V gene TRBV13; 7 nucleotides agree with TRBD1. The CDR3 spans 14 residues. The ends lost 4 bases at V and 8 bases at J; junction bases unmatched: 5. Germline assignment: CDR1 PRHDT and CDR2 FYEKMQ (reference sequence). The CDR3 spells CASSSQGLDSPLHF. CDR3 DNA sequence: TGTGCCAGCAGCTCACAGGGGCTTGATTCACCCCTCCACTTT.

The J gene is TRBJ1-1, the V gene TRBV7-9; no reliable D call. In germline, CDR1 is SEHNR, CDR2 FQNEAQ (reference sequence). The germline V and J ends were trimmed by 5 bases and 4 bases, with 8 bases remaining between them. The CDR3 has 12 amino acids. The DNA for the CDR3 is TGTGCCAGCAGCATAGGAGTCACTGAAGCTTTCTTT. Its translation: CASSIGVTEAFF.

This clonotype appeared many times. The CDR3 bases are TGTGCCAGCAACCTGGACAGGAGGGAGAAGGGGGAAGCTTTCTTT. Residues: CASNLDRREKGEAFF. The chain carries TRBV2 and TRBJ1-1, with TRBD1 identical over 7 bases. Germline CDR1 reads SNHLY; CDR2 reads FYNNEI. There are 15 residues in the CDR3. V lost 7 bases and J lost 8; bases outside the gene matches: 16.